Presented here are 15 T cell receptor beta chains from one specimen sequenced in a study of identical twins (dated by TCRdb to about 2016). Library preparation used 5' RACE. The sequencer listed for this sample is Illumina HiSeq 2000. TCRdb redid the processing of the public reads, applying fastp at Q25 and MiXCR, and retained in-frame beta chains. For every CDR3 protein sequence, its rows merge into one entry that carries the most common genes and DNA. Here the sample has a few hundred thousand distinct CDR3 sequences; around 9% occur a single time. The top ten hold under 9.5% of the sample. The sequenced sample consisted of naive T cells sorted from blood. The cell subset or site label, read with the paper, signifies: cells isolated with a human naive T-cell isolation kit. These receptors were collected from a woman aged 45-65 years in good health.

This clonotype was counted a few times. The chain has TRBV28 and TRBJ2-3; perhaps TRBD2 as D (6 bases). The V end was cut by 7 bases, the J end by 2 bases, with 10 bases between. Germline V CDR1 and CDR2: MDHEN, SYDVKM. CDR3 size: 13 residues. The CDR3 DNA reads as TGTGCCAGCAACGGCGGGGTCACAGATACGCAGTATTTT. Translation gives CASNGGVTDTQYF.

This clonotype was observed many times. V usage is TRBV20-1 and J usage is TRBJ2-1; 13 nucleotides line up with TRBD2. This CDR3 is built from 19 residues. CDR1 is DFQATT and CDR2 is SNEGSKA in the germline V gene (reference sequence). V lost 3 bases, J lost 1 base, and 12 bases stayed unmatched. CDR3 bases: TGCAGTGCTAGGCGGCCGGGACTAGCGGGATTACAGTCCTACAATGAGCAGTTCTTC. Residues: CSARRPGLAGLQSYNEQFF.

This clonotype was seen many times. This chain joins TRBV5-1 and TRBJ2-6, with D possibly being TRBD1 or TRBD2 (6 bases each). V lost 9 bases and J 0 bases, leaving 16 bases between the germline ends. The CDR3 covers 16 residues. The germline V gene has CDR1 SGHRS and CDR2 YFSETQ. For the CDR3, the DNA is TGCGCCATTCGGGGGCAGGACTTCTCTGGGGCCAACGTCCTGACTTTC. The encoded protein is CAIRGQDFSGANVLTF.

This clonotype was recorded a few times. Written as DNA, the CDR3 is TGTGCCAGCAGCTTGGGTCTGTCGACCGGGGAGCTGTTTTTT. It specifies CASSLGLSTGELFF. This chain links TRBV5-6 with TRBJ2-2; D gene unclear. The germline V and J ends were trimmed by 0 bases and 5 bases, with 8 bases remaining between them. Looked up from germline, CDR1 is SGHDT and CDR2 is YYEEEE. The CDR3 runs to 14 residues.

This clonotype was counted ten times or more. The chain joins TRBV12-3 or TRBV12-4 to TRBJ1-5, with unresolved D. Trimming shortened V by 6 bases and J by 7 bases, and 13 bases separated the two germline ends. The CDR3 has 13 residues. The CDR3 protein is CASSPGGRQPQHF. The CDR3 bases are TGTGCCAGCAGCCCCGGAGGGAGACAGCCCCAGCATTTT.

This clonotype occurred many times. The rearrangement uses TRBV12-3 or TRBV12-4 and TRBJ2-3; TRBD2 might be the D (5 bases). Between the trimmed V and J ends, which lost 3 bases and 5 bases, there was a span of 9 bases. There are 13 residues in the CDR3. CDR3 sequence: CASSFGRVDTQYF. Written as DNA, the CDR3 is TGTGCCAGCAGTTTTGGGCGGGTAGATACGCAGTATTTT.

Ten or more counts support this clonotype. The CDR3 loop is CSVEVWRTGNTGELFF. The CDR3 region has the DNA TGCAGCGTTGAAGTTTGGCGGACAGGGAACACCGGGGAGCTGTTTTTT. The chain combines TRBV29-1 with TRBJ2-2, with 7 bases fitting TRBD1. Trimming removed 1 base from V and 1 base from J; junction bases left unmatched: 6. CDR1 is SQVTM and CDR2 is ANQGSEA in the germline V gene. The CDR3 spans 16 residues.

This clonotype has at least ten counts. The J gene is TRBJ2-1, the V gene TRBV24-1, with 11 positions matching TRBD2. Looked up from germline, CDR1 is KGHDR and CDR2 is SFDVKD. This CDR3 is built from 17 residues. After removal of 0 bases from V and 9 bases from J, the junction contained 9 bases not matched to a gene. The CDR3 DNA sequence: TGTGCCACCAGTGATTTGCCAGGGACTAGCGGCGGGGGTGAGCAGTTCTTC. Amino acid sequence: CATSDLPGTSGGGEQFF.

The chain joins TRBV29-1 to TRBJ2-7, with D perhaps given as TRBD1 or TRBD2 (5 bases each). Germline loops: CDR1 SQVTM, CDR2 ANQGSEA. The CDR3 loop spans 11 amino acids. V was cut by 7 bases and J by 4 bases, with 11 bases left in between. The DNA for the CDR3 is TGCAGCGCTGGGGGAAGTTACGAGCAGTACTTC. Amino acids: CSAGGSYEQYF.

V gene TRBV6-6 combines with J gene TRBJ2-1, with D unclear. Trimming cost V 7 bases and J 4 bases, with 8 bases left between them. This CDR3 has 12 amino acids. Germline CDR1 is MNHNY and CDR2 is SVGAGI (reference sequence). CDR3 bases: TGTGCCAGCACTACCGGTTACAATGAGCAGTTCTTC. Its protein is CASTTGYNEQFF.

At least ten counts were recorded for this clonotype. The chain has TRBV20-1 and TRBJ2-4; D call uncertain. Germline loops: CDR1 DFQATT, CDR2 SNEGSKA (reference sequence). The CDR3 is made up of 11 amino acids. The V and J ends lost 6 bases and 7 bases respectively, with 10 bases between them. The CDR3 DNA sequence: TGCAGTGCACGCGACCGGAACATTCAGTACTTC. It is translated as CSARDRNIQYF.

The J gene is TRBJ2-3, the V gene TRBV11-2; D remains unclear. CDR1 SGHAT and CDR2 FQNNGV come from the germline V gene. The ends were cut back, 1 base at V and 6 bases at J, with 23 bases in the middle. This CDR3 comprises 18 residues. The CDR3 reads CASSLGRLFRGPPDTQYF. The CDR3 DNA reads TGTGCCAGCAGCTTAGGTCGGCTATTTAGAGGCCCCCCGGATACGCAGTATTTT.

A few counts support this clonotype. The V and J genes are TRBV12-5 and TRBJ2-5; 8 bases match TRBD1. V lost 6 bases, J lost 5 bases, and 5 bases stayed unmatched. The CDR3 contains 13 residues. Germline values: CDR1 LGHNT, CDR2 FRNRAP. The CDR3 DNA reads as TGTGCTAGTGGGGGGACAGGCGGGGAGACCCAGTACTTC. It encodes CASGGTGGETQYF.

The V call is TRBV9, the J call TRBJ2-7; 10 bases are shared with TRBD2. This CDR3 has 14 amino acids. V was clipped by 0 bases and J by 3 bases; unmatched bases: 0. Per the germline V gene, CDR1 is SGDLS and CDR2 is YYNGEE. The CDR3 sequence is CASSVGTSGYEQYV. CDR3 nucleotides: TGTGCCAGCAGCGTAGGGACTAGCGGCTACGAGCAGTACGTC.

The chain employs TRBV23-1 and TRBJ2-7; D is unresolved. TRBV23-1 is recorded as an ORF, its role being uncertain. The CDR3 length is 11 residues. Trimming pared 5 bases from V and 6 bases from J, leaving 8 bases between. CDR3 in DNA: TGCGCCAGCAGTGGGGTCGTCGAGCAGTACTTC. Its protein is CASSGVVEQYF.